These T cell receptor beta chains were read from a single sample in a study of molecular identifiers for immune sequencing clone quantification. TCRdb reprocessed the PCR reads via MiXCR and lists one record per CDR3 protein. The profile covers around 460,000 distinct CDR3 sequences, with 25% appearing a single time and 0.7% to 0.9% taken by the ten largest. The specimen was naive CD8+ T cells from blood, with Jurkat cell RNA spiked in. These receptors were collected from a human donor in good health. Some libraries in this study had Jurkat cell RNA spiked in. Each CDR3 is given without its conserved first and last residue. Clone size, where shown, is once, few, many, or a class for clones that have expanded.

clone_size	v_call	j_call	cdr3_aa
few	TRBV7-9	TRBJ1-5	AGSPGAYQPQH
NA	TRBV27	TRBJ2-1	ASSPAGGVSSYNEQF
few	TRBV20-1	TRBJ2-7	SATRGGEQY
many	TRBV4-1	TRBJ2-1	ASSQVPAGQGLNEQF
few	TRBV28	TRBJ2-3	ASSLEQGWTDTQY
many	TRBV7-2	TRBJ2-7	ASSFGAESYEQY
many	TRBV7-9	TRBJ2-3	ASSLSFSDTQY
NA	TRBV12-3/TRBV12-4	TRBJ2-2	ASSFSLREGHTGELF
few	TRBV9	TRBJ2-7	ASSIGQGQDEQY
few	TRBV19	TRBJ2-7	ASDGTGAFTEQY